A single sample is the source of the 21 T cell receptor beta chains below, sequenced in a study of human T cells and chemical hapten exposure. Regarding time point: patch test 1, 2 weeks after DPC sensitization. The treatment here: therapeutic diphenylcyclopropenone sensitization with weekly scalp DPC. TCRdb re-analysed the RACE reads in MiXCR, keeping a single row per CDR3 protein. The sample holds about 380,000 distinct CDR3 sequences, approximately 5% seen once. The specimen was whole blood, collected in connection with sensitization to the hapten diphenylcyclopropenone (DPC). All receptors come from a woman aged 50 to 60 with alopecia areata. Some clones in this sample may be carry-over from other donors' samples.

V usage is TRBV2 and J usage is TRBJ2-3, with no clear D. The CDR3 spans 12 residues. Trimming pared 8 bases from V and 1 base from J, leaving 7 bases between. Germline CDR1 and CDR2: SNHLY and FYNNEI. The CDR3 spells CASPGGTDTQYF. CDR3 in DNA: TGTGCCAGCCCTGGGGGCACAGATACGCAGTATTTT.

The rearrangement links TRBV20-1 to TRBJ1-2, with 7 bases fitting TRBD1. This CDR3 contains 15 residues. The V gene's germline CDR1 is DFQATT and CDR2 SNEGSKA (reference sequence). V trimming: 5 bases; J trimming: 7 bases; junction bases outside the gene matches: 16. CDR3 DNA: TGCAGTGCTCCGGACGAGACAGGGAGGTCTATTGGCTACACCTTC. Encoded protein: CSAPDETGRSIGYTF.

This clonotype occurred a few times. The chain links TRBV4-3 to TRBJ2-5; D gene unclear. Germline assignment: CDR1 LGHNA and CDR2 YSLEER. V dropped 3 bases and J dropped 0 bases, with 11 bases sitting between them. This CDR3 comprises 15 residues. In nucleotides, the CDR3 is TGCGCCAGCAGCCAGACCCACGGTTACCAAGAGACCCAGTACTTC. Translation: CASSQTHGYQETQYF.

In its sample, this clonotype was seen a few times. V usage is TRBV1 and J usage is TRBJ2-7; the table's D call, TRBD1, was not checked against the DNA. TRBV1 is described as a pseudogene. The length of the CDR3 is 17 residues. This CDR3 reads CTSSHTTAAVLPYEQYF. CDR3 nucleotide sequence: TGCACCAGCAGCCATACGACCGCAGCTGTCCTACCCTACGAGCAGTACTTC.

The CDR3 reads CASAGRGSFLNTGELFF. The CDR3 DNA follows: TGTGCCAGCGCAGGACGGGGTTCCTTCCTGAACACCGGGGAGCTGTTTTTT. This chain connects TRBV28 to TRBJ2-2; TRBD2 might be the D (5 bases). CDR3 length equals 17 residues. The germline gives CDR1 MDHEN, CDR2 SYDVKM. V gave up 8 bases and J gave up 1 base, with 20 bases separating them.

There are many counts of this clonotype. The genes are TRBV11-2 and TRBJ1-1, with D possibly matching TRBD1 (5 bases). Trimming removed 5 bases from V and 4 bases from J, with 14 bases in between. CDR3 length equals 14 residues. From germline, CDR1 is SGHAT and CDR2 FQNNGV. CDR3 region: CASSTRSGGTEAFF. Here the CDR3 DNA reads TGTGCCAGCAGCACGAGGAGCGGGGGCACTGAAGCTTTCTTT.

This clonotype was observed a few times. One end of the junction fails to match germline, which may point to a read error. The V call is TRBV5-1, the J call TRBJ2-1; D is undetermined. Germline lookup yields CDR1 SGHRS and CDR2 YFSETQ. There are 11 residues in the CDR3. The CDR3 nucleotides read TGCGCCAGCAGCCCCTTGGGCAGGCTTAGGTTC. Translated, it gives CASSPLGRLRF.

This clonotype has a count of ten or more. The genes are TRBV12-3 or TRBV12-4 and TRBJ2-5; 10 positions match TRBD2. The CDR3 extends over 17 amino acids. V gave up 4 bases and J gave up 5 bases; unmatched junction bases: 13. In DNA form, the CDR3 reads TGTGCCAGCAGTTCGGTCATAGCGGGGGGCCGTGAGGAGACCCAGTACTTC. Amino acids: CASSSVIAGGREETQYF.

This clonotype was observed at least ten times. The V call is TRBV7-6, the J call TRBJ2-1; 7 nucleotides align to TRBD1. The trim removed 6 bases at V and 0 bases at J, leaving 5 bases unmatched. The germline gives CDR1 SGHVS, CDR2 FNYEAQ. The CDR3 loop spans 15 amino acids. CDR3 residues: CASSQGVDSYNEQFF. The CDR3 DNA is TGTGCCAGCAGTCAGGGGGTAGACTCCTACAATGAGCAGTTCTTC.

This clonotype was seen at least ten times. The chain employs TRBV7-2 and TRBJ2-1; D unclear. From germline, CDR1 is SGHTA and CDR2 FQGNSA. The CDR3 sequence is 14 residues long. V was shortened by 5 bases and J by 6 bases, with 14 bases between the two germline ends. The CDR3 protein is CASSPGSAPNEQFF. The CDR3 region has the DNA TGTGCCAGCAGCCCCGGGTCAGCCCCCAATGAGCAGTTCTTC.

Only a few counts were recorded for this clonotype. The chain employs TRBV6-6 and TRBJ1-1; TRBD1 agrees at 9 bases. This CDR3 is built from 13 residues. CDR1 is MNHNY, CDR2 SVGAGI, per germline (reference sequence). J gave up 8 bases and V 5 bases, and 6 bases lay outside the gene matches. The CDR3, as DNA: TGTGCCAGCAGTACACCAGGACAGGGGGAAGCTTTCTTT. This sequence encodes CASSTPGQGEAFF.

This clonotype was seen more than once but under ten times. The J gene is TRBJ2-7, the V gene TRBV28; weak D call: TRBD2 (6 bases). CDR1 MDHEN and CDR2 SYDVKM come from the germline V gene. V was pared by 8 bases and J by 0 bases, with 14 bases between. This CDR3 is built from 14 residues. CDR3 residues: CASQLAKSSYEQYF. CDR3 bases: TGTGCCAGCCAGCTAGCGAAGAGCTCCTACGAGCAGTACTTC. Drawing the rest from reference TRBV28 and TRBJ2-7, the complete variable domain is DVKVTQSSRYLVKRTGEKVFLECVQDMDHENMFWYRQDPGLGLRLIYFSYDVKMKEKGDIPEGYSVSREKKERFSLILESASTNQTSMYLCASQLAKSSYEQYFGPGTRLTVT.

V and J are TRBV28 and TRBJ1-2; D ambiguous. Germline lookup yields CDR1 MDHEN and CDR2 SYDVKM. V dropped 5 bases and J dropped 9 bases, with 19 bases sitting between them. There are 14 residues in the CDR3. In DNA, the CDR3 is TGTGCCAGCAGTCCGACACCCCTCGAGAGAAGCTACACCTTC. Encoded protein: CASSPTPLERSYTF.

This clonotype was seen a handful of times. The chain uses TRBV15 and TRBJ1-1; D remains unclear. V was pared by 0 bases and J by 4 bases, with 9 bases between. The V gene's germline CDR1 is LNHNV and CDR2 YYDKDF (reference sequence). The CDR3 totals 14 residues. The CDR3 is CATSRERGSTEAFF. The CDR3 bases are TGTGCCACCAGCAGAGAACGAGGGTCCACTGAAGCTTTCTTT.

This clonotype showed up many times. The rearrangement links TRBV2 to TRBJ1-2, with TRBD1 as a possible D gene (5 bases). V dropped 1 base and J dropped 6 bases, with 15 bases sitting between them. Germline V CDR1 and CDR2: SNHLY, FYNNEI. The CDR3 is 15 amino acids. The CDR3 coding sequence is TGTGCCAGCAGTGAAGAGTTGGGGGGACTGAATGGCTACACCTTC. Residues: CASSEELGGLNGYTF.

V is TRBV15 and J is TRBJ1-3; D is possibly TRBD1 (6 bases). V was trimmed by 0 bases and J by 0 bases, leaving 9 bases between them. Germline lookup yields CDR1 LNHNV and CDR2 YYDKDF (reference sequence). The CDR3 is made up of 16 amino acids. The CDR3 DNA reads as TGTGCCACCAGCAGAGAACAGGGCCTCTCTGGAAACACCATATATTTT. It yields the protein CATSREQGLSGNTIYF.

Many counts were recorded for this clonotype. This chain uses TRBV28 with TRBJ2-1; 7 bases match TRBD2. CDR1 and CDR2 from the germline V gene are MDHEN and SYDVKM. V shed 5 bases, J shed 1 base, and the junction held 11 bases outside the gene matches. The CDR3 is 17 amino acids. The CDR3 loop is CASSPFLLAVSYNEQFF. The CDR3 DNA reads TGTGCCAGCAGTCCGTTTCTCCTAGCGGTGTCCTACAATGAGCAGTTCTTC.

This clonotype was counted ten times or more. J is TRBJ1-6 and V is TRBV6-5; D gene unclear. Trimming stripped 2 bases from V and 9 bases from J, with 17 bases between. The germline gives CDR1 MNHEY, CDR2 SVGAGI. The CDR3 loop spans 16 amino acids. The CDR3 bases are TGTGCCAGCAGTTACGAGAGCGGCCTTCGGGGTTCACCCCTCCACTTT. Its protein product is CASSYESGLRGSPLHF.

This clonotype was observed a handful of times. The chain is built from TRBV7-2 and TRBJ2-7; tentatively, D is TRBD1 or TRBD2 (5 bases each). Between the trimmed V and J ends, which lost 4 bases and 2 bases, there was a span of 12 bases. Germline V CDR1 and CDR2: SGHTA, FQGNSA. The CDR3 length is 14 residues. The CDR3 nucleotides read TGTGCCAGCAGCTCCCGGGACGGTACCTACGAGCAGTACTTC. This sequence encodes CASSSRDGTYEQYF.

J is TRBJ1-5 and V is TRBV12-3 or TRBV12-4; no clear D gene. This CDR3 contains 15 residues. V was clipped by 3 bases and J by 0 bases, with 9 bases between them. The CDR3 protein is CASSFESNSNQPQHF. In DNA form, the CDR3 reads TGTGCCAGCAGTTTTGAGTCTAATAGCAATCAGCCCCAGCATTTT.

Ten or more counts support this clonotype. V and J are TRBV11-2 and TRBJ2-5, with TRBD2 matching 9 bases. Unmatched junction bases numbered 5, after V lost 2 bases and J lost 4 bases. From germline, CDR1 is SGHAT and CDR2 FQNNGV. The CDR3 is 15 residues long. DNA for the CDR3: TGTGCCAGCAGCTTACAAGCGGGAGGAGGAGAGACCCAGTACTTC. Encoded protein: CASSLQAGGGETQYF.